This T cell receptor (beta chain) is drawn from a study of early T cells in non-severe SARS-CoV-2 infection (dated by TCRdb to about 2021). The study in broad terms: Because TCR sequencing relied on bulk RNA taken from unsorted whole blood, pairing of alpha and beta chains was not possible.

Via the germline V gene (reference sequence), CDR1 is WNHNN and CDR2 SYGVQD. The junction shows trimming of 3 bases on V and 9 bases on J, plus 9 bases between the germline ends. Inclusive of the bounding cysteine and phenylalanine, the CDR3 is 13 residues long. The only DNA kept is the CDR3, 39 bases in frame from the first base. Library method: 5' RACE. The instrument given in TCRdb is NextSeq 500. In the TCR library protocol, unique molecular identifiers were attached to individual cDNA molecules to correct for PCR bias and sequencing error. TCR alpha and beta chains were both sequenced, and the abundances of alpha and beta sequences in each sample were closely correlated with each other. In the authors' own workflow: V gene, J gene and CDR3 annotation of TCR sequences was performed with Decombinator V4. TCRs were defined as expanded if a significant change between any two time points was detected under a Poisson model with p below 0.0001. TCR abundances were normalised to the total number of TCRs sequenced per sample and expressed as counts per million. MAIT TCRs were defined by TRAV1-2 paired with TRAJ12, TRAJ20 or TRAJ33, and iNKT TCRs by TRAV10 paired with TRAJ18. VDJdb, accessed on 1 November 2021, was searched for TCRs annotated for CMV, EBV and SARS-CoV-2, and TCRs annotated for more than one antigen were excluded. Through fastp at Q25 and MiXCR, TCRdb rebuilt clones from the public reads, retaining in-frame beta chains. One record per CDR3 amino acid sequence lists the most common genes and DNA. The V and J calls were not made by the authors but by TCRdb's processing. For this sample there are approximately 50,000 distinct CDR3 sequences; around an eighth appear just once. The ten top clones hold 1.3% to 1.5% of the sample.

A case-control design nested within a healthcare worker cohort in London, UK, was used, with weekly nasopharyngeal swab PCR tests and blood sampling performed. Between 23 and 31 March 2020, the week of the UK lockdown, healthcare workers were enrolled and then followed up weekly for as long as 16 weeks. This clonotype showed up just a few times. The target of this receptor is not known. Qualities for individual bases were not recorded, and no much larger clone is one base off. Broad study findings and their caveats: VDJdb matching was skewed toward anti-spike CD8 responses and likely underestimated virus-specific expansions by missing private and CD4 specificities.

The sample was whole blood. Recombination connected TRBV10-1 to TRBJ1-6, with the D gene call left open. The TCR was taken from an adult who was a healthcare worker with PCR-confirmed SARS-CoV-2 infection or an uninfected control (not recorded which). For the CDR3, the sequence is CASSEDWSSPLHF. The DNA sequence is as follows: TGCGCCAGCAGTGAAGACTGGAGTTCACCCCTCCACTTT.